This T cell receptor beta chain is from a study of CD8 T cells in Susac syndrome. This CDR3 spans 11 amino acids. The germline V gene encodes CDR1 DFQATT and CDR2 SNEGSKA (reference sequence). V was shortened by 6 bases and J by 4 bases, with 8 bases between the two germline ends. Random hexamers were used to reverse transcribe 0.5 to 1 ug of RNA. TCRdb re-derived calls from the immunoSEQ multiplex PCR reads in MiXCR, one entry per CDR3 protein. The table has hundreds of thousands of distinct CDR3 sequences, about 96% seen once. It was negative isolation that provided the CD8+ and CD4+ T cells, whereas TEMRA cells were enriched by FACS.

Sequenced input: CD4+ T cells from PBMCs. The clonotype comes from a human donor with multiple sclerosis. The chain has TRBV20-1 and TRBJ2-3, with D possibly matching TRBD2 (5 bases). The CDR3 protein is CSAPEADTQYF. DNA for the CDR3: TGCAGTGCCCCGGAGGCAGATACGCAGTATTTT.